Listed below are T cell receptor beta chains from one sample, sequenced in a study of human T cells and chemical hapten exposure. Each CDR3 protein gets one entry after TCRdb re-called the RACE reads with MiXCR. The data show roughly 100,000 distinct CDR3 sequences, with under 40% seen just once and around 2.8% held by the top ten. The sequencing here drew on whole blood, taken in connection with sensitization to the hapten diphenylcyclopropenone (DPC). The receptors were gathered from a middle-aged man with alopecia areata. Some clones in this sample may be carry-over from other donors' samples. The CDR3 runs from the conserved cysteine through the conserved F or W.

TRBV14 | CASSQDLSYEQYF
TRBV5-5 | CASSWGTAINQPQHF
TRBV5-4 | CASSLEGGRSSQF
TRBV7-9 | CASSLVRGPANVLTF
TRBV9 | CASSSRSIAGISGNTIYF
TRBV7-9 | CASSSYTNARGDEQFF
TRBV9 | CASSADRDYEETQYF
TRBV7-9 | CASSLATGIPDGYTF
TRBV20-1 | CSASTGLAGRTDTQYF
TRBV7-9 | CASSLRYPERGQGNEQFF
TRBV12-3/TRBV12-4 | CASSLGTGRGSGANVLTF
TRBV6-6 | CASTGLAGLGTQYF
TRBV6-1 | CASSEQGVTEQYF
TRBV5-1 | CASSLDPLGRSTDTQYF
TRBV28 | CASSLSPGRSQETQYF
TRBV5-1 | CASSWSGRAEGETQYF
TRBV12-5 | CASGLAENTEAFF
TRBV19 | CASKNLESSYNEQFF
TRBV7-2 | CASSLGASQPQHF
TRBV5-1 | CASNDGGANYGYTF